Sequencing of this TCR beta chain was carried out in a study of cytomegalovirus exposure and HLA in healthy donors. Study results and limitations: For TCR beta chains, V- and J-gene trimming was later linked to a missense DCLRE1C variant. With DRB1 most and HLA-C fewest, TCR association rates differed between HLA loci in a later analysis.

Use of 60 Vbeta and 13 Jbeta primers characterized the PCR. Some clones are missing from TCRdb's copy, which holds only in-frame ones; the method was immunoSEQ multiplex PCR. Of about 110,000 clones listed, about four fifths are singletons. As regards this clone: The target antigen is unknown.

The CDR3 is 14 residues long. Trimming cost V 0 bases and J 7 bases, with 11 bases left between them. Germline CDR1 SGHRS, CDR2 YFSETQ. The sequencing sample was made of PBMCs. The sequence derives from a man under 40 in good health and CMV-seropositive. The chain combines TRBV5-1 with TRBJ2-1; D gene unclear. The CDR3 DNA is TGCGCCAGCAGCTTGGCCCCTACTGAGAATGAGCAGTTCTTC. Translation gives CASSLAPTENEQFF. The full variable domain, with the rest looked up from reference TRBV5-1 and TRBJ2-1, is KAGVTQTPRYLIKTRGQQVTLSCSPISGHRSVSWYQQTPGQGLQFLFEYFSETQRNKGNFPGRFSGRQFSNSRSEMNVSTLELGDSALYLCASSLAPTENEQFFGPGTRLTVL.